One and the same sample provided the 27 T cell receptor beta chains below, sequenced in a study of T cell responses to AZD1222 COVID-19 vaccine. Clones were read by immunoSEQ multiplex PCR, and TCRdb kept only the in-frame ones, dropping some. Among about 78,000 clones listed, approximately 91% were seen once. Specimen: peripheral blood, collected on day 0 of MenACWY control vaccination. Receptors were obtained from an adult in good health.

V usage is TRBV6-5 and J usage is TRBJ1-2; D is perhaps TRBD1 (5 bases). V was clipped by 6 bases and J by 1 base, with 9 bases between them. This CDR3 has 13 amino acids. Looked up from germline, CDR1 is MNHEY and CDR2 is SVGAGI. DNA for the CDR3: TGTGCCAGCAGACAGACAGTTAACTATGGCTACACCTTC. Amino acids: CASRQTVNYGYTF.

The genes are TRBV5-1 and TRBJ1-3; D unresolved. Trimming pared 0 bases from V and 0 bases from J, leaving 10 bases between. There are 16 residues in the CDR3. Germline CDR1 reads SGHRS; CDR2 reads YFSETQ. The CDR3 here is CASSLGVSGSGNTIYF. CDR3 nucleotide sequence: TGCGCCAGCAGCTTGGGTGTTTCGGGCTCTGGAAACACCATATATTTT.

The chain links TRBV5-1 to TRBJ2-1; 9 bases map to TRBD1. V was pared by 4 bases and J by 5 bases, with 7 bases of the junction left unmatched. CDR1 SGHRS and CDR2 YFSETQ come from the germline V gene. The CDR3 has 15 amino acids. CDR3 nucleotides: TGCGCCAGCAGCCAATACAGGGGGCGAAACAATGAGCAGTTCTTC. Translating gives CASSQYRGRNNEQFF.

The CDR3 spells CSVEQVGETQYF. The DNA for the CDR3 is TGCAGCGTTGAACAGGTCGGAGAGACCCAGTACTTC. The V call is TRBV29-1, the J call TRBJ2-5, with D uncertain. This CDR3 comprises 12 residues. Deletions cut 2 bases from V and 4 bases from J, with 8 bases between. The V gene's germline CDR1 is SQVTM and CDR2 ANQGSEA. Full variable domain (rest looked up from reference TRBV29-1 and TRBJ2-5): SAVISQKPSRDICQRGTSLTIQCQVDSQVTMMFWYRQQPGQSLTLIATANQGSEATYESGFVIDKFPISRPNLTFSTLTVSNMSPEDSSIYLCSVEQVGETQYFGPGTRLLVL.

The rearrangement links TRBV9 to TRBJ1-1, with a tentative D call TRBD1 (5 bases). The CDR3 runs to 15 residues. Trimming left V 1 base short and J 6 bases short, with 16 bases between. Germline lookup yields CDR1 SGDLS and CDR2 YYNGEE. Here the CDR3 DNA reads TGTGCCAGCAGCGTAACGGGGCTGCCCGAGGCTGAAGCTTTCTTT. It codes for CASSVTGLPEAEAFF.

V and J are TRBV28 and TRBJ1-2; the D gene is possibly TRBD1 (5 bases). This CDR3 is built from 13 residues. Germline lookup yields CDR1 MDHEN and CDR2 SYDVKM. V gave up 5 bases and J gave up 3 bases, with 10 bases separating them. The CDR3 DNA reads as TGTGCCAGCAGTACCCCGGGGCACTATGGCTACACCTTC. Encoded protein: CASSTPGHYGYTF.

This chain joins TRBV24-1 and TRBJ1-2; 7 bases are a match to TRBD1. The V segment lost 1 base and the J segment 4 bases; nucleotides outside the gene matches: 8. Germline values: CDR1 KGHDR, CDR2 SFDVKD. The CDR3 runs to 16 residues. The CDR3 DNA follows: TGTGCCACCAGTGATTTATCCAGGACAGGATCCTATGGCTACACCTTC. Its protein is CATSDLSRTGSYGYTF.

V is TRBV6-5 and J is TRBJ2-5; D gene uncertain. CDR3 length equals 11 residues. V lost 6 bases and J 4 bases, leaving 6 bases between the germline ends. The germline gives CDR1 MNHEY, CDR2 SVGAGI. The CDR3 spells CASRTRETQYF. In nucleotides, the CDR3 is TGTGCCAGCAGGACCCGAGAGACCCAGTACTTC.

The V gene is TRBV15, the J gene TRBJ1-2; D perhaps matches TRBD1 (5 bases). V lost 0 bases, J lost 2 bases, and 10 bases lay in between. This CDR3 spans 15 amino acids. The germline gives CDR1 LNHNV, CDR2 YYDKDF (reference sequence). DNA for the CDR3: TGTGCCACCAGCAGAGAAAGGGACCCCAACTATGGCTACACCTTC. Translated: CATSRERDPNYGYTF.

CDR3: CASSQGDLGKLFF. CDR3 nucleotides: TGCGCCAGCAGCCAAGGGGACCTTGGAAAACTGTTTTTT. The chain employs TRBV4-3 and TRBJ1-4; D might be TRBD1 (5 bases). CDR1 is LGHNA, CDR2 YSLEER, per germline. This CDR3 has 13 amino acids. Between the trimmed V and J ends, which lost 1 base and 10 bases, there was a span of 10 bases.

This chain uses TRBV30 with TRBJ1-2; a possible D gene is TRBD1 (5 bases). Germline assignment: CDR1 GTSNPN and CDR2 SVGIG (reference sequence). This CDR3 region has 13 residues. Deletions cut 0 bases from V and 8 bases from J, with 13 bases between. The CDR3 is CAWSVMAGRGYTF. Written as DNA, the CDR3 is TGTGCCTGGAGTGTAATGGCGGGGCGAGGCTACACCTTC.

The rearrangement joins TRBV5-1 to TRBJ2-7, with a weak D call TRBD1 (6 bases). The CDR3 is 13 amino acids. The germline V gene encodes CDR1 SGHRS and CDR2 YFSETQ. V lost 8 bases to trimming and J lost 5 bases, with 17 bases between them. This CDR3 reads CARVVDRRHEQYF. In DNA, the CDR3 is TGCGCCAGAGTCGTGGACAGACGCCACGAGCAGTACTTC.

The chain joins TRBV27 to TRBJ2-1, with D tentatively TRBD2 (6 bases). Trimming removed 6 bases at V and 0 bases at J, with 12 bases between. The CDR3 is 15 amino acids. Germline V CDR1 and CDR2: MNHEY, SMNVEV (reference sequence). CDR3 nucleotides: TGTGCCAGCAGATCGAGCGGGCCCTCCTACAATGAGCAGTTCTTC. This codes for CASRSSGPSYNEQFF.

The chain uses TRBV19 and TRBJ1-4; 11 bases align to TRBD1. The CDR3 extends over 15 amino acids. J was trimmed by 5 bases and V by 3 bases; bases with no gene match: 2. Germline V gene lookup returns CDR1 LNHDA and CDR2 SQIVND (reference sequence). The CDR3 protein is CASSIGQGANEKLFF. CDR3 nucleotide sequence: TGTGCCAGTAGTATCGGACAGGGGGCGAATGAAAAACTGTTTTTT.

The rearrangement uses TRBV6-5 and TRBJ1-2, with no clear D. The V and J ends lost 0 bases and 5 bases respectively, with 7 bases between them. The CDR3 loop spans 13 amino acids. Germline-derived CDR1 and CDR2 are MNHEY and SVGAGI. CDR3 protein: CASSYSPEYGYTF. In nucleotides, the CDR3 is TGTGCCAGCAGTTACTCCCCAGAATATGGCTACACCTTC.

The chain carries TRBV5-8 and TRBJ1-2; D is unresolved. This CDR3 has 15 residues. Trimming left V 4 bases short and J 5 bases short, with 18 bases between. CDR1 and CDR2 (germline): SGHTS, YDEGEE. CDR3 amino acids: CASSLGQQLLYGYTF. The CDR3 nucleotides read TGTGCCAGCAGCCTCGGCCAGCAACTGTTATATGGCTACACCTTC.

This chain connects TRBV9 to TRBJ1-2; 7 nucleotides line up with TRBD1. The CDR3 is made up of 15 amino acids. CDR1 is SGDLS and CDR2 is YYNGEE in the germline V gene. Germline trimming cut 3 bases from V and 7 bases from J; bases unmatched to any gene: 12. In DNA, the CDR3 is TGTGCCAGCAGCGCGGGGGCCAAGGGGGCCCTTGGCTACACCTTC. The encoded protein is CASSAGAKGALGYTF.

The V and J genes are TRBV15 and TRBJ2-3, with D unclear. Germline-derived CDR1 and CDR2 are LNHNV and YYDKDF (reference sequence). Trimming took off 6 bases at V and 3 bases at J, with 10 bases between the two ends. The CDR3 covers 13 residues. The DNA for the CDR3 is TGTGCCACCAGACAGACGGCAACAGATACGCAGTATTTT. It specifies CATRQTATDTQYF.

V usage is TRBV2 and J usage is TRBJ1-1; D is unclear. The CDR3 has 13 residues. V was trimmed by 1 base and J by 5 bases, leaving 8 bases between them. Germline V gene lookup returns CDR1 SNHLY and CDR2 FYNNEI. CDR3 in DNA: TGTGCCAGCAGTGAAGAGGGATGGACTGAAGCTTTCTTT. It codes for CASSEEGWTEAFF.

As to this clone: Just one base apart from a much larger clone, this may be a read error. The rearrangement uses TRBV19 and TRBJ2-7, with TRBD1 identical over 10 bases. The ends lost 8 bases at V and 5 bases at J; junction bases unmatched: 9. Germline V gives CDR1 LNHDA, CDR2 SQIVND (reference sequence). CDR3 size: 14 residues. CDR3: CASHPGTGVHEQYF. The CDR3 coding sequence is TGTGCCAGTCATCCCGGGACAGGGGTCCACGAGCAGTACTTC.

The V gene is TRBV7-2, the J gene TRBJ2-5, with 8 bases lining up with TRBD2. Germline lookup yields CDR1 SGHTA and CDR2 FQGNSA. CDR3 length equals 15 residues. Trimming at V came to 1 base and at J to 5 bases, leaving 6 bases not matched to a gene. The CDR3 region has the DNA TGTGCCAGCAGCTTAGTTGGCGGGGGGCCTGAGACCCAGTACTTC. Translation gives CASSLVGGGPETQYF.

The chain uses TRBV20-1 and TRBJ1-2; D is possibly TRBD1 (6 bases). CDR1 is DFQATT, CDR2 SNEGSKA, per germline (reference sequence). The V end was cut by 3 bases, the J end by 4 bases, with 15 bases between. This CDR3 region has 14 residues. CDR3 coding DNA: TGCAGTGCTAGTTTACAGGGCCTTCCCTATGGCTACACCTTC. Translation gives CSASLQGLPYGYTF.

The V gene is TRBV6-2 or TRBV6-3, the J gene TRBJ2-3; the D is unclear. Trimming shortened V by 1 base and J by 6 bases, and 5 bases separated the two germline ends. CDR3 length: 12 residues. The germline V gene encodes CDR1 MNHEY and CDR2 SVGEGT. The CDR3 bases are TGTGCCAGCAGTTACTTTGGGGATACGCAGTATTTT. Encoded protein: CASSYFGDTQYF.

This chain joins TRBV7-2 and TRBJ2-1, with D unclear. Germline-derived CDR1 and CDR2 are SGHTA and FQGNSA. This CDR3 contains 14 residues. V gave up 3 bases and J gave up 3 bases, with 9 bases separating them. The CDR3 DNA follows: TGTGCCAGCAGCTTCCGGCAGAGCTACAATGAGCAGTTCTTC. Translating gives CASSFRQSYNEQFF.

The chain combines TRBV5-6 with TRBJ1-5; D is possibly TRBD1 (6 bases). Trimming removed 3 bases from V and 5 bases from J, with 27 bases in between. The V gene's germline CDR1 is SGHDT and CDR2 YYEEEE. The CDR3 is 19 amino acids. The CDR3 here is CASSSGTRGTERRYQPQHF. The CDR3 coding sequence is TGTGCCAGCAGCTCCGGAACCAGGGGCACCGAAAGGCGATATCAGCCCCAGCATTTT. The full variable domain, with the rest looked up from reference TRBV5-6 and TRBJ1-5, is DAGVTQSPTHLIKTRGQQVTLRCSPKSGHDTVSWYQQALGQGPQFIFQYYEEEERQRGNFPDRFSGHQFPNYSSELNVNALLLGDSALYLCASSSGTRGTERRYQPQHFGDGTRLSIL.

The chain employs TRBV28 and TRBJ2-7; a weak D match, TRBD1 (5 bases). Trimming left V 5 bases short and J 5 bases short, with 13 bases between. Germline V gene lookup returns CDR1 MDHEN and CDR2 SYDVKM. The CDR3 sequence is 13 residues long. This CDR3 is CASSPIGVHEQYF. The CDR3 coding sequence is TGTGCCAGCAGTCCGATAGGGGTTCACGAGCAGTACTTC.

V gene TRBV6-1 combines with J gene TRBJ2-7; D gene uncertain. This CDR3 comprises 12 residues. Trimming stripped 3 bases from V and 7 bases from J, with 10 bases between. Germline loops: CDR1 MNHNS, CDR2 SASEGT. CDR3 in amino acids: CASSDAAWEQYF. The CDR3 bases are TGTGCCAGCAGTGATGCCGCGTGGGAGCAGTACTTC.